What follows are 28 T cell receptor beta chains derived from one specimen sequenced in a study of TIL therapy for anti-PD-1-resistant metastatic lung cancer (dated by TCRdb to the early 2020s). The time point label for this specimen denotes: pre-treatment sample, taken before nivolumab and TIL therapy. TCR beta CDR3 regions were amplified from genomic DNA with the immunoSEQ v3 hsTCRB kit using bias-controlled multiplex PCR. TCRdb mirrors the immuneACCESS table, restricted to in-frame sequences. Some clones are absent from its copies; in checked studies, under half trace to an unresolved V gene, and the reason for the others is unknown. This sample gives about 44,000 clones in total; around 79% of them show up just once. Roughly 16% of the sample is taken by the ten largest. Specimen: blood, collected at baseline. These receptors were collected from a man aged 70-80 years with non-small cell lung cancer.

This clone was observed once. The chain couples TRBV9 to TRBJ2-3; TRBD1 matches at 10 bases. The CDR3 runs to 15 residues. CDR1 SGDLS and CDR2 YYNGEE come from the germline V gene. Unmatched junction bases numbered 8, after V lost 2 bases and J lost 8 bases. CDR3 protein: CASSVPGQGSGTQYF. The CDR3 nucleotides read TGTGCCAGCAGCGTCCCGGGACAGGGGTCGGGTACGCAGTATTTT.

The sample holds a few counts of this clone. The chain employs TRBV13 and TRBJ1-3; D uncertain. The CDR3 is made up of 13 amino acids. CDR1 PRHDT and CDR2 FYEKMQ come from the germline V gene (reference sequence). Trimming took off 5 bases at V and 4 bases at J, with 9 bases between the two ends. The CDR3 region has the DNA TGTGCCAGCAGCCAATTGGTGGGAAACACCATATATTTT. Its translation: CASSQLVGNTIYF.

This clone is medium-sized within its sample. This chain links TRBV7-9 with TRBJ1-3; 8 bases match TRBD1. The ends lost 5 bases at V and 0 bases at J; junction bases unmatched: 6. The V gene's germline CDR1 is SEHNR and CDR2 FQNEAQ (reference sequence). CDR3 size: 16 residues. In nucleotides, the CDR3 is TGTGCCAGCAGCCCCACGACAGGGGCCTCTGGAAACACCATATATTTT. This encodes CASSPTTGASGNTIYF. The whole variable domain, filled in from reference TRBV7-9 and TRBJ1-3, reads DTGVSQNPRHKITKRGQNVTFRCDPISEHNRLYWYRQTLGQGPEFLTYFQNEAQLEKSRLLSDRFSAERPKGSFSTLEIQRTEQGDSAMYLCASSPTTGASGNTIYFGEGSWLTVV.

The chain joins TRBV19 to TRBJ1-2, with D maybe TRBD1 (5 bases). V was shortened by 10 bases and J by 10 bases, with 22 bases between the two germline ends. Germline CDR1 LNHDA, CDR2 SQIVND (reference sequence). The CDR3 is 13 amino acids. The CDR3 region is CATTQGTTEIYTF. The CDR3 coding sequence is TGTGCCACCACACAAGGCACGACAGAGATCTACACCTTC.

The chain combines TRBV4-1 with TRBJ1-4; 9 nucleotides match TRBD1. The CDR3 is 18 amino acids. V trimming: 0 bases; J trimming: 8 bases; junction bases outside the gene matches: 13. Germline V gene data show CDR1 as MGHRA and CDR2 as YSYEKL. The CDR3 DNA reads TGCGCCAGCAGCCAAGAGGCGGGACAGGGTGGACTGTGGGAAAAACTGTTTTTT. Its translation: CASSQEAGQGGLWEKLFF.

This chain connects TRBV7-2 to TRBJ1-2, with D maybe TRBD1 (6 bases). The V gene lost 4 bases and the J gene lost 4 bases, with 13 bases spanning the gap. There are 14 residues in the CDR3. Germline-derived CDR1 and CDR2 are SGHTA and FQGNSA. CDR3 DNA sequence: TGTGCCAGCAGCTCCTCCCGGGGGCCCTATGGCTACACCTTC. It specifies CASSSSRGPYGYTF.

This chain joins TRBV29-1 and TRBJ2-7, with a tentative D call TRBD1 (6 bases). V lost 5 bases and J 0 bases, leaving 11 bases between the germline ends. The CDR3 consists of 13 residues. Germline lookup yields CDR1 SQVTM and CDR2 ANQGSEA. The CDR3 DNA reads TGCAGCGTTTCAGGGGCAGGCTCCTACGAGCAGTACTTC. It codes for CSVSGAGSYEQYF.

CDR3 nucleotides: TGTGCCAGCAGCGTAGTGGGAGCGGGAGGGCCTTCCGGGGAGCTGTTTTTT. It translates to CASSVVGAGGPSGELFF. The genes are TRBV9 and TRBJ2-2; 10 bases are shared with TRBD2. This CDR3 contains 17 residues. Per germline, CDR1 SGDLS and CDR2 YYNGEE. The J segment lost 6 bases and the V segment lost 0 bases, leaving 8 bases of the junction unmatched. Together with reference TRBV9 and TRBJ2-2, the CDR3 gives the full variable domain: DSGVTQTPKHLITATGQRVTLRCSPRSGDLSVYWYQQSLDQGLQFLIQYYNGEERAKGNILERFSAQQFPDLHSELNLSSLELGDSALYFCASSVVGAGGPSGELFFGEGSRLTVL.

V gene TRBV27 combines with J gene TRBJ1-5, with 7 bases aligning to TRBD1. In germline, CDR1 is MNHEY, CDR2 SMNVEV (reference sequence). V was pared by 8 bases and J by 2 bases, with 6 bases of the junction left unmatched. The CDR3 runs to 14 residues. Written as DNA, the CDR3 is TGTGCCAGCCGGACTACAGGGGGCAATCAGCCCCAGCATTTT. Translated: CASRTTGGNQPQHF.

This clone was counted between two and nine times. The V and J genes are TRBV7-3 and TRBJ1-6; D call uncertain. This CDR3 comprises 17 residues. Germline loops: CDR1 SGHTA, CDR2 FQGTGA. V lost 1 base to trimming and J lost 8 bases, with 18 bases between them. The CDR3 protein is CASSLIFGSLWDSPLHF. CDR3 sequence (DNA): TGTGCCAGCAGCTTAATTTTTGGGAGTCTATGGGATTCACCCCTCCACTTT. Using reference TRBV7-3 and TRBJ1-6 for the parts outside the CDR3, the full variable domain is GAGVSQTPSNKVTEKGKYVELRCDPISGHTALYWYRQSLGQGPEFLIYFQGTGAADDSGLPNDRFFAVRPEGSVSTLKIQRTERGDSAVYLCASSLIFGSLWDSPLHFGNGTRLTVT.

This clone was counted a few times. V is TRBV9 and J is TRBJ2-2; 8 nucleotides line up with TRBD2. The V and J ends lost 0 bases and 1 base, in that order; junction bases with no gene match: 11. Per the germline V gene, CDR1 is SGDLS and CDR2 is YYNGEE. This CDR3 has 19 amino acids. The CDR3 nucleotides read TGTGCCAGCAGCGTAGCTACAAAAAGCGGGAGAGGGAACACCGGGGAGCTGTTTTTT. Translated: CASSVATKSGRGNTGELFF.

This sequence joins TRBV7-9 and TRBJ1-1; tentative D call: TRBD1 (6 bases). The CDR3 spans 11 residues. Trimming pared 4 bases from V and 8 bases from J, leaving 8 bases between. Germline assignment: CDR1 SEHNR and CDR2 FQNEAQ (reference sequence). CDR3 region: CASSSGVEAFF. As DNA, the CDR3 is TGTGCCAGCAGCTCAGGGGTGGAAGCTTTCTTT.

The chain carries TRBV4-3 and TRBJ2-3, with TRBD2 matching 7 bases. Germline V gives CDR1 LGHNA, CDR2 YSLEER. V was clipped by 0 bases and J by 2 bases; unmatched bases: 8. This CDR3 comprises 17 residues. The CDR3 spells CASSQDGGGSTTDTQYF. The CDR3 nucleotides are TGCGCCAGCAGCCAAGATGGTGGCGGGAGCACCACAGATACGCAGTATTTT.

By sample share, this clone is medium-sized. CDR3 residues: CASSSWLADNEQFF. Written as DNA, the CDR3 is TGTGCCAGCAGCTCGTGGCTAGCGGACAATGAGCAGTTCTTC. This chain connects TRBV11-2 to TRBJ2-1, with TRBD2 identical over 7 bases. V gave up 4 bases and J gave up 5 bases; unmatched junction bases: 5. Per the germline V gene, CDR1 is SGHAT and CDR2 is FQNNGV. This CDR3 has 14 amino acids.

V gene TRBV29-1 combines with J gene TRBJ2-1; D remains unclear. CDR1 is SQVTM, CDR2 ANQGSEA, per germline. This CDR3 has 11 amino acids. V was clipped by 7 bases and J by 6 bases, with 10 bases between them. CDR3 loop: CSAPSGNEQFF. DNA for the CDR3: TGCAGCGCACCCTCAGGCAATGAGCAGTTCTTC.

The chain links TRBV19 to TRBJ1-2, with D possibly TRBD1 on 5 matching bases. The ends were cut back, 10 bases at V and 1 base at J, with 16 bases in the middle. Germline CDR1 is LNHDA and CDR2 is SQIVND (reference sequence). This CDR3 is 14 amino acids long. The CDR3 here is CATRDGDYNYGYTF. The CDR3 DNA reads TGTGCCACTCGAGACGGGGACTATAACTATGGCTACACCTTC.

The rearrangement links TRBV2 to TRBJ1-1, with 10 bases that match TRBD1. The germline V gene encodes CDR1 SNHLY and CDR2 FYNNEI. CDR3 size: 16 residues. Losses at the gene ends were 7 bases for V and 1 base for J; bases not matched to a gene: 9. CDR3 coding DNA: TGTGCCAGCAAACGATCGGACAGGGGGGGGAACACTGAAGCTTTCTTT. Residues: CASKRSDRGGNTEAFF.

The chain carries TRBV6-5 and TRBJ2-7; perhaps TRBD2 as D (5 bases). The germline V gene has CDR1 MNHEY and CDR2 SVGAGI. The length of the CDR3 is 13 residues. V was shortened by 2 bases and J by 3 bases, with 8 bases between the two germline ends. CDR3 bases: TGTGCCAGCAGTTACACGGGAAACTACGAGCAGTACTTC. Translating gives CASSYTGNYEQYF.

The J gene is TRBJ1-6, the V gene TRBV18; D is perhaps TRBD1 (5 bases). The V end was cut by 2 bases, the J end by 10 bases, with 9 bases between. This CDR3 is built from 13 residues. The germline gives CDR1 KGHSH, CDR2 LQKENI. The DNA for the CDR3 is TGTGCCAGCTCACCAGGGGCCGGGTCACCCCTCCACTTT. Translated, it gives CASSPGAGSPLHF.

The CDR3 coding sequence is TGTGCCAGCAGTTTACTGGACGGTAGCAATCAGCCCCAGCATTTT. It is translated as CASSLLDGSNQPQHF. The chain carries TRBV28 and TRBJ1-5; D remains ambiguous. V gave up 2 bases and J gave up 0 bases, with 8 bases separating them. CDR1 MDHEN and CDR2 SYDVKM come from the germline V gene. The CDR3 extends over 15 amino acids.

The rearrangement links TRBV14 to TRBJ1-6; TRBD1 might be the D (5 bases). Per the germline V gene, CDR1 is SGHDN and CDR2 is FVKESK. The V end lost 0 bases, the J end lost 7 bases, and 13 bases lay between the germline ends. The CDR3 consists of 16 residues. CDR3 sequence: CASSQENETENSPLHF. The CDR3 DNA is TGTGCCAGCAGCCAAGAAAATGAGACAGAGAATTCACCCCTCCACTTT.

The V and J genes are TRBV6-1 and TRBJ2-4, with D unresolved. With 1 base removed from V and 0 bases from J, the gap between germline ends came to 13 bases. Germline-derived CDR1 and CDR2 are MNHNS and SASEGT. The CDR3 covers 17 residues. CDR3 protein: CASSEDGRIIAKNIQYF. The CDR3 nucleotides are TGTGCCAGCAGTGAAGACGGCAGGATTATAGCCAAAAACATTCAGTACTTC.

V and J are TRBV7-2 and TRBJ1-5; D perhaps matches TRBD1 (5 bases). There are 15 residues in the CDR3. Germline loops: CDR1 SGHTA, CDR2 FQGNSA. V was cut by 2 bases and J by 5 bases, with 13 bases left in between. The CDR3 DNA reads TGTGCCAGCAGCTTATGGGTAGGGACGGATCAGCCCCAGCATTTT. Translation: CASSLWVGTDQPQHF.

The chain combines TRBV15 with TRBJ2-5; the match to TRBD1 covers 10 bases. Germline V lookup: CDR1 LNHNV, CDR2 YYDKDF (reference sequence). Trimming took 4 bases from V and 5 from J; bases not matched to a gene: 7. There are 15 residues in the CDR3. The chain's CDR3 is CATSIRTGGMETQYF. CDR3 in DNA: TGTGCCACCAGCATCCGGACAGGGGGGATGGAGACCCAGTACTTC.

The CDR3 loop reads CASRMREESYEQYF. CDR3 in DNA: TGTGCCAGCAGAATGCGGGAGGAGAGCTACGAGCAGTACTTC. The chain joins TRBV6-1 to TRBJ2-7; 8 bases align to TRBD2. This CDR3 has 14 amino acids. Losses at the gene ends were 6 bases for V and 3 bases for J; bases not matched to a gene: 7. CDR1 is MNHNS, CDR2 SASEGT, per germline.

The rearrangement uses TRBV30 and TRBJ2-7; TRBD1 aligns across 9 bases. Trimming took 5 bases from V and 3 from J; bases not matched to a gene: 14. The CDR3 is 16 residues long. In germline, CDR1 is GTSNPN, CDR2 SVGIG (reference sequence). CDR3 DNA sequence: TGTGCCTGGGTCCAAATTCCGGGACAGGGAAACTACGAGCAGTACTTC. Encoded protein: CAWVQIPGQGNYEQYF.

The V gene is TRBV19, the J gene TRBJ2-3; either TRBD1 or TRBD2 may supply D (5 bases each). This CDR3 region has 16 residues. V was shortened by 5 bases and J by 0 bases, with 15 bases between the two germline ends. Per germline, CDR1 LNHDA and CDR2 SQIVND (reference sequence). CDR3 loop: CASSSGAQLSTDTQYF. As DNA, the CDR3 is TGTGCCAGTAGTTCCGGGGCTCAGCTTAGCACAGATACGCAGTATTTT.

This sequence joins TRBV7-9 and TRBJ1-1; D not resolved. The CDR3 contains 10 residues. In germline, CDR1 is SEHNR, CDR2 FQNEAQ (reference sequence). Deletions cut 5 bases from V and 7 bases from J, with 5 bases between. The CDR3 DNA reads TGTGCCAGCAGCAGGTATGAAGCTTTCTTT. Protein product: CASSRYEAFF.